The clone carrying this TCR beta chain was seen only a few times. This entry belongs to a study of cytomegalovirus exposure and HLA in healthy donors. The primer mix had 60 Vbeta and 13 Jbeta primers. Profiling relied on immunoSEQ multiplex PCR, and the TCRdb table lists in-frame clones only, not all of them. The sample includes around 150,000 clones, approximately 76% seen only once; the top ten take roughly 1.9%. The CDR3 spans 13 residues. The receptor's source is a female donor in good health and CMV-seronegative. This chain links TRBV21-1 with TRBJ1-2. TRBV21-1 is listed as a pseudogene. Material for sequencing was PBMCs. The CDR3 DNA is TGTGCCAGCAGCAGTGTAGCGGGGGATGGCTACACCTTC. Protein sequence: CASSSVAGDGYTF.